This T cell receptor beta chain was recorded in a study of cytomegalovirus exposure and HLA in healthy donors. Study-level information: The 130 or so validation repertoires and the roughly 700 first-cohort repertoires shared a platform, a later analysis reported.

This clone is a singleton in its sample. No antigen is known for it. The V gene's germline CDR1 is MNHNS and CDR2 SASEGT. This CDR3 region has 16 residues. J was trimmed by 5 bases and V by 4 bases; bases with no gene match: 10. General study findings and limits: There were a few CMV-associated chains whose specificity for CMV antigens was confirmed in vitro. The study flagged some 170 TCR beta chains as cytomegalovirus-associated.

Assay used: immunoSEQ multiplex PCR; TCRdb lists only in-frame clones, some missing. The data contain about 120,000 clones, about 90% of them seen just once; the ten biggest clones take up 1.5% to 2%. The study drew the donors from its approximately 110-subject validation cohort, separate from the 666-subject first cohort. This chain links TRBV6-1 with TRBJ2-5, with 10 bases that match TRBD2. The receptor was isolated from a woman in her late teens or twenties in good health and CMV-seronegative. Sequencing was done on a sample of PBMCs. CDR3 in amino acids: CASSGFLAGGGETQYF. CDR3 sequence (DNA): TGTGCCAGCAGTGGGTTTTTAGCGGGAGGCGGGGAGACCCAGTACTTC.